The 8 T cell receptor beta chains below were found in one sample sequenced in a study of cytomegalovirus exposure and HLA in healthy donors. Researchers ran the PCR with 60 Vbeta and 13 Jbeta primers. Libraries were prepared by immunoSEQ multiplex PCR; TCRdb keeps only in-frame clonotypes and omits some of them. The data hold under 85,000 clones, with about 74% observed a single time. The sequenced material came from PBMCs. The receptors were gathered from a woman in her 30s in good health and CMV-seropositive.

The chain employs TRBV18 and TRBJ2-7, with unresolved D. CDR1 is KGHSH, CDR2 LQKENI, per germline. This CDR3 spans 14 amino acids. Trimming took off 1 base at V and 2 bases at J, with 9 bases between the two ends. The CDR3 DNA sequence: TGTGCCAGCTCACCACGGGCTACCACCTACGAGCAGTACTTC. Translated: CASSPRATTYEQYF.

This clone was observed a few times. The CDR3 bases are TGCGCCAGCAGCTTGAGAGGCACTACAGGCATTCCTGAAGCTTTCTTT. It translates to CASSLRGTTGIPEAFF. The chain has TRBV5-1 and TRBJ1-1; D may be TRBD1 (5 bases). V was cut by 1 base and J by 6 bases, with 19 bases left in between. In germline, CDR1 is SGHRS, CDR2 YFSETQ. The CDR3 length is 16 residues. The whole variable domain, filled in from reference TRBV5-1 and TRBJ1-1, reads KAGVTQTPRYLIKTRGQQVTLSCSPISGHRSVSWYQQTPGQGLQFLFEYFSETQRNKGNFPGRFSGRQFSNSRSEMNVSTLELGDSALYLCASSLRGTTGIPEAFFGQGTRLTVV.

The chain employs TRBV5-1 and TRBJ1-1, with TRBD1 as a possible D gene (6 bases). Germline loops: CDR1 SGHRS, CDR2 YFSETQ. This CDR3 comprises 14 residues. Trimming removed 4 bases at V and 6 bases at J, with 16 bases between. In nucleotides, the CDR3 is TGCGCCAGCAGCGCCCGGCACAGGGACGCTGAAGCTTTCTTT. This encodes CASSARHRDAEAFF.

Worth noting for this clone: This sequence may be a read error, since a much larger clone differs from it by one base. At the DNA level, this CDR3 is encoded by other sequences in the same sample as well. This chain links TRBV6-1 with TRBJ1-4; 7 positions match TRBD1. Trimming took 6 bases from V and 10 from J; bases not matched to a gene: 11. CDR3 length: 14 residues. Germline V gene data show CDR1 as MNHNS and CDR2 as SASEGT. CDR3 loop: CASSRDRSGRKLFF. The CDR3 DNA is TGTGCCAGCAGCAGGGACAGATCGGGTCGAAAACTGTTTTTT.

V and J are TRBV30 and TRBJ2-7; D is possibly TRBD2 (6 bases). The germline V and J ends were trimmed by 3 bases and 2 bases, with 8 bases remaining between them. The CDR3 runs 12 residues. The V gene's germline CDR1 is GTSNPN and CDR2 SVGIG (reference sequence). Here the CDR3 reads CAWSGGTYEQYF. For the CDR3, the DNA is TGTGCCTGGAGCGGCGGGACCTACGAGCAGTACTTC.

V gene TRBV10-2 combines with J gene TRBJ2-2; no clear D gene. The V gene lost 2 bases and the J gene lost 7 bases, with 11 bases spanning the gap. The germline V gene has CDR1 WSHSY and CDR2 SAAADI. The CDR3 has 14 amino acids. The CDR3 loop reads CASSEGVDYGELFF. For the CDR3, the DNA is TGCGCCAGCAGTGAGGGTGTAGATTACGGGGAGCTGTTTTTT.

The chain joins TRBV7-8 to TRBJ2-7; 7 positions match TRBD2. The CDR3 totals 13 residues. With V trimmed by 3 bases and J by 2 bases, 1 base remained unmatched. CDR1 SGHVS and CDR2 FQNEAQ come from the germline V gene. CDR3 in DNA: TGTGCCAGCAGCTTTACTAGCGCCTACGAGCAGTACTTC. Amino acids: CASSFTSAYEQYF.

The gene calls are TRBV5-1 and TRBJ2-5; TRBD1 is a possible D gene (6 bases). Germline V lookup: CDR1 SGHRS, CDR2 YFSETQ. The CDR3 consists of 13 residues. V dropped 4 bases and J dropped 5 bases, with 12 bases sitting between them. In nucleotides, the CDR3 is TGCGCCAGCAGCCCAACAGGGCTGGAGACCCAGTACTTC. Its translation is CASSPTGLETQYF.